The 15 T cell receptor beta chains listed next were all sequenced from one sample in a study of radiation and T cells in renal cell carcinoma. Method: immunoSEQ multiplex PCR; TCRdb's copy keeps in-frame clones and lacks some. The sample shows more than 65,000 clones, about 86% of them seen only once. The time point denotes: blood 2 weeks post-SBRT. The treatment: 15 Gy SBRT to primary tumor, nephrectomy 4 weeks later. The source was blood, collected from a patient whose treatment included radiotherapy and nephrectomy. These receptors all stem from a woman aged 50 to 65 with renal cell carcinoma.

This chain connects TRBV5-1 to TRBJ1-2; TRBD1 might be the D (6 bases). Germline CDR1 is SGHRS and CDR2 is YFSETQ. The germline V and J ends were trimmed by 4 bases and 3 bases, with 10 bases remaining between them. CDR3 size: 13 residues. The CDR3 is CASSPGADYGYTF. Written as DNA, the CDR3 is TGCGCCAGCAGCCCGGGGGCTGACTATGGCTACACCTTC.

This clone was counted only a few times. The J gene is TRBJ2-7, the V gene TRBV11-2; D perhaps matches TRBD2 (5 bases). CDR3 length: 13 residues. Germline CDR1 is SGHAT and CDR2 is FQNNGV. V lost 2 bases, J lost 3 bases, and 8 bases lay in between. CDR3 protein: CASSLRRRYEQYF. In DNA, the CDR3 is TGTGCCAGCAGCTTACGGAGGCGCTACGAGCAGTACTTC.

The chain has TRBV2 and TRBJ2-1, with D maybe TRBD2 (5 bases). Trimming cost V 5 bases and J 4 bases, with 9 bases left between them. Germline CDR1 is SNHLY and CDR2 is FYNNEI. The CDR3 spans 13 residues. The CDR3 reads CASSLREYNEQFF. The CDR3 nucleotides read TGTGCCAGCAGTCTGAGGGAATACAATGAGCAGTTCTTC.

The rearrangement uses TRBV19 and TRBJ1-4; D is perhaps TRBD1 (6 bases). Trimming stripped 6 bases from V and 0 bases from J, with 17 bases between. The V gene's germline CDR1 is LNHDA and CDR2 SQIVND (reference sequence). The CDR3 has 17 residues. This CDR3 is CASSRPQGLSTNEKLFF. The CDR3, as DNA: TGTGCCAGTAGCCGACCACAGGGTTTGTCAACTAATGAAAAACTGTTTTTT.

The chain joins TRBV9 to TRBJ1-2; possibly TRBD1 for D (5 bases). The CDR3 loop spans 14 amino acids. Germline V gene lookup returns CDR1 SGDLS and CDR2 YYNGEE. The V gene lost 4 bases and the J gene lost 5 bases, with 15 bases spanning the gap. The CDR3 nucleotides are TGTGCCAGCAGCCCCCTCACAGGCGGATATGGCTACACCTTC. Amino acids: CASSPLTGGYGYTF.

The chain joins TRBV11-2 to TRBJ1-2; 8 bases map to TRBD1. After removal of 3 bases from V and 3 bases from J, the junction contained 0 bases not matched to a gene. CDR1 and CDR2 from the germline V gene are SGHAT and FQNNGV. The CDR3 sequence is 13 residues long. DNA for the CDR3: TGTGCCAGCAGCTTGGACAGGGACTATGGCTACACCTTC. This codes for CASSLDRDYGYTF. Full variable domain (missing parts from reference TRBV11-2 and TRBJ1-2): EAGVAQSPRYKIIEKRQSVAFWCNPISGHATLYWYQQILGQGPKLLIQFQNNGVVDDSQLPKDRFSAERLKGVDSTLKIQPAKLEDSAVYLCASSLDRDYGYTFGSGTRLTVV.

This chain links TRBV7-2 with TRBJ1-5; no clear D gene. Germline values: CDR1 SGHTA, CDR2 FQGNSA. CDR3 length: 16 amino acids. V dropped 6 bases and J dropped 1 base, with 16 bases sitting between them. Here the CDR3 reads CASSKSIGPSNQPQHF. CDR3 sequence (DNA): TGTGCCAGCAGTAAATCGATAGGGCCCAGCAATCAGCCCCAGCATTTT.

The chain links TRBV10-3 to TRBJ2-1; the match to TRBD1 covers 12 bases. Germline V gives CDR1 ENHRY, CDR2 SYGVKD. J gave up 2 bases and V 6 bases, and 14 bases lay outside the gene matches. The CDR3 consists of 19 residues. The CDR3 here is CAIRGQGARMGRPYNEQFF. CDR3 DNA sequence: TGTGCCATCAGGGGACAGGGGGCGCGAATGGGGCGCCCCTACAATGAGCAGTTCTTC.

The rearrangement links TRBV7-2 to TRBJ1-4; no clear D. Germline V gives CDR1 SGHTA, CDR2 FQGNSA. Trimming stripped 5 bases from V and 7 bases from J, with 14 bases between. The CDR3 spans 14 residues. CDR3 nucleotide sequence: TGTGCCAGCAGCCGAGTCGCGGGTCTTGAAAAACTGTTTTTT. Protein sequence: CASSRVAGLEKLFF.

This clone has only a few counts. V is TRBV29-1 and J is TRBJ1-2; no firm D call. This CDR3 is built from 12 residues. Germline V gene data show CDR1 as SQVTM and CDR2 as ANQGSEA. Trimming cost V 3 bases and J 5 bases, with 10 bases left between them. CDR3 sequence reads: CSVDREEYGYTF. The CDR3 bases are TGCAGCGTTGACAGAGAGGAGTATGGCTACACCTTC.

The chain combines TRBV27 with TRBJ1-2; D unclear. The V gene lost 5 bases and the J gene lost 2 bases, with 15 bases spanning the gap. The CDR3 is 15 residues long. Germline CDR1 reads MNHEY; CDR2 reads SMNVEV (reference sequence). The CDR3 protein is CASSKEQAVNYGYTF. CDR3 sequence (DNA): TGTGCCAGCAGTAAAGAGCAGGCTGTGAACTATGGCTACACCTTC.

The chain carries TRBV6-4 and TRBJ2-3, with unresolved D. V lost 2 bases to trimming and J lost 5 bases, with 11 bases between them. Germline V gene sequence: CDR1 MRHNA, CDR2 SNTAGT. This CDR3 has 14 amino acids. CDR3: CASSDTADGDTQYF. CDR3 DNA: TGTGCCAGCAGTGACACGGCCGACGGAGATACGCAGTATTTT.

This chain joins TRBV7-2 and TRBJ1-6; no clear D. The CDR3 contains 16 residues. In germline, CDR1 is SGHTA, CDR2 FQGNSA. The V gene lost 4 bases and the J gene lost 7 bases, with 17 bases spanning the gap. CDR3 loop: CASSSPPGLRNSPLHF. The DNA of the CDR3 is TGTGCCAGCAGCTCTCCCCCAGGACTGAGAAATTCACCCCTCCACTTT.

This clone appeared a single time. The chain employs TRBV6-5 and TRBJ2-7; possible D gene TRBD1, 6 bases. Trimming shortened V by 0 bases and J by 3 bases, and 12 bases separated the two germline ends. The CDR3 loop spans 15 amino acids. Germline CDR1 reads MNHEY; CDR2 reads SVGAGI. The CDR3 sequence: CASSYSWTEDYEQYF. CDR3 nucleotides: TGTGCCAGCAGTTACTCTTGGACAGAGGACTACGAGCAGTACTTC.

This clone was seen once. The V call is TRBV21-1, the J call TRBJ1-5; whether TRBD1, the table's D call, matches the DNA was not checked. TRBV21-1 constitutes a pseudogene. The CDR3 is 14 amino acids. The CDR3 protein is CASSTGQGHQPQHF. DNA for the CDR3: TGTGCCAGCAGCACTGGACAGGGTCATCAGCCCCAGCATTTT.